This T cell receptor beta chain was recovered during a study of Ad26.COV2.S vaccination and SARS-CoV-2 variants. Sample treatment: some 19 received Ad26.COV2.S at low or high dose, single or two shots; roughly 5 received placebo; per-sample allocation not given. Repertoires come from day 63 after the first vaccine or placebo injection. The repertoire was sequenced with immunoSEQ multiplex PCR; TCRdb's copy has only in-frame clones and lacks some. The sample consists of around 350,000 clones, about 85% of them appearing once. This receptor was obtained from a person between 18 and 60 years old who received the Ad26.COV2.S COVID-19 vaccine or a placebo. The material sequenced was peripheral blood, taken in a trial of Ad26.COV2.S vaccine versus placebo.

CDR3: CASSMGQGIRAGELFF. DNA of the CDR3: TGTGCCAGTAGTATGGGTCAGGGAATTCGCGCCGGGGAGCTGTTTTTT. V usage is TRBV19 and J usage is TRBJ2-2; D perhaps matches TRBD1 (5 bases). V lost 3 bases and J 6 bases, leaving 17 bases between the germline ends. Per the germline V gene, CDR1 is LNHDA and CDR2 is SQIVND (reference sequence). The CDR3 sequence is 16 residues long. Full variable domain (outside the CDR3, taken from reference TRBV19 and TRBJ2-2): DGGITQSPKYLFRKEGQNVTLSCEQNLNHDAMYWYRQDPGQGLRLIYYSQIVNDFQKGDIAEGYSVSREKKESFPLTVTSAQKNPTAFYLCASSMGQGIRAGELFFGEGSRLTVL.